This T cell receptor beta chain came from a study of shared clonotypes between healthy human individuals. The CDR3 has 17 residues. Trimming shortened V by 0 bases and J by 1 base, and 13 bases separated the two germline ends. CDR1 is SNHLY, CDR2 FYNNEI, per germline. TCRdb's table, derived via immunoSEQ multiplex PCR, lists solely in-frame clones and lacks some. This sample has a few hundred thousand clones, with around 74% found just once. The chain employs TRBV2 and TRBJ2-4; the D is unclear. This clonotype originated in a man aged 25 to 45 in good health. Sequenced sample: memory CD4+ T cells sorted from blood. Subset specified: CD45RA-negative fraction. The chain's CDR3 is CASSEAQVSLAKNIQYF. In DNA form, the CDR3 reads TGTGCCAGCAGTGAAGCGCAAGTATCCCTGGCCAAAAACATTCAGTACTTC.